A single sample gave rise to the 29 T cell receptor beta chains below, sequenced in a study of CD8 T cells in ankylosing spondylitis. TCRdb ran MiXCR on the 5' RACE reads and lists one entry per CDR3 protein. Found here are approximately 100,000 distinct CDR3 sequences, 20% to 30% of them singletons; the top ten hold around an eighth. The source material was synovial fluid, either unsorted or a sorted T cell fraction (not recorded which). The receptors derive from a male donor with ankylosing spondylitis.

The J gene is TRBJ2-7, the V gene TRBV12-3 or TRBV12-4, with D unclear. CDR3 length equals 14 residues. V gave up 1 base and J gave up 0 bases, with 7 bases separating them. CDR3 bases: TGTGCCAGCAGTTTAGGACATGCCTCCTACGAGCAGTACTTC. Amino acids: CASSLGHASYEQYF.

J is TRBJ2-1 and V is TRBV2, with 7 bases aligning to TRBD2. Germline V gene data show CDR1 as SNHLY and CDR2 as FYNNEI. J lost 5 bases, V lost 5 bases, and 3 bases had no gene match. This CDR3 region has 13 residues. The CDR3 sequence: CASSPGTNNEQFF. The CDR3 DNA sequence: TGTGCCAGCAGTCCCGGGACTAACAATGAGCAGTTCTTC. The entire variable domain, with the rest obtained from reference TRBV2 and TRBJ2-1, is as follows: EPEVTQTPSHQVTQMGQEVILRCVPISNHLYFYWYRQILGQKVEFLVSFYNNEISEKSEIFDDQFSVERPDGSNFTLKIRSTKLEDSAMYFCASSPGTNNEQFFGPGTRLTVL.

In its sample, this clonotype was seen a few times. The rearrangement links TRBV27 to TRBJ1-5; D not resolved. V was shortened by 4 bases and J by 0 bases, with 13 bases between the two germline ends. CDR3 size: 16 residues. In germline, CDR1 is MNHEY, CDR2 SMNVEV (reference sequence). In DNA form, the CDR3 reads TGTGCCAGCAGTTCCCGGGGAGGGTATAGCAATCAGCCCCAGCATTTT. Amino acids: CASSSRGGYSNQPQHF.

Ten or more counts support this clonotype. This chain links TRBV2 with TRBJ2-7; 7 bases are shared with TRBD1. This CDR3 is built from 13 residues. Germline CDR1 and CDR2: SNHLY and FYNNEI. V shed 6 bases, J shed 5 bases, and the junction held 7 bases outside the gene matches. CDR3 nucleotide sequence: TGTGCCAGCAGCAGACAGGGAATTCACGAGCAGTACGTC. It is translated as CASSRQGIHEQYV.

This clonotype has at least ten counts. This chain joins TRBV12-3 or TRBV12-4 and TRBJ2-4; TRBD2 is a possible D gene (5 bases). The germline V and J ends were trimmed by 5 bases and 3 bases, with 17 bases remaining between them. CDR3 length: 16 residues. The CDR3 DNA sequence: TGTGCCAGCAGTCCCGGAGGACCAACTCTCAAAAACATTCAGTACTTC. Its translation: CASSPGGPTLKNIQYF.

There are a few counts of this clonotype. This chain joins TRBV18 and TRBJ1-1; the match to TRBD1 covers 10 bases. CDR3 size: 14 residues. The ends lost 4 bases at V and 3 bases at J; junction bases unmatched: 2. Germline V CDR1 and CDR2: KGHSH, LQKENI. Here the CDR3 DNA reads TGTGCCAGCTCACAGGGACAGGGGTACACTGAAGCTTTCTTT. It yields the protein CASSQGQGYTEAFF.

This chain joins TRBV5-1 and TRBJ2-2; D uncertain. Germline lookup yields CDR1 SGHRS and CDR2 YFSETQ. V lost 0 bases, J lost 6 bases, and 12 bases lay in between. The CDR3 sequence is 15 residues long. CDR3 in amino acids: CASSLARPSAGELFF. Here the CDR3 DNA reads TGCGCCAGCAGCTTGGCCCGGCCCTCAGCCGGGGAGCTGTTTTTT.

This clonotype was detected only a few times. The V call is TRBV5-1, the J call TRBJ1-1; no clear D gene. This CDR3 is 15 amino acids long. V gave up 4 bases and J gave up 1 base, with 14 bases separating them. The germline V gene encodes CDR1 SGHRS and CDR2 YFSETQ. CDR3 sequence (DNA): TGCGCCAGCAGCGCCAGTTTGGGCGGGAACACTGAAGCTTTCTTT. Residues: CASSASLGGNTEAFF. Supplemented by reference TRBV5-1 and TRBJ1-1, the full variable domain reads KAGVTQTPRYLIKTRGQQVTLSCSPISGHRSVSWYQQTPGQGLQFLFEYFSETQRNKGNFPGRFSGRQFSNSRSEMNVSTLELGDSALYLCASSASLGGNTEAFFGQGTRLTVV.

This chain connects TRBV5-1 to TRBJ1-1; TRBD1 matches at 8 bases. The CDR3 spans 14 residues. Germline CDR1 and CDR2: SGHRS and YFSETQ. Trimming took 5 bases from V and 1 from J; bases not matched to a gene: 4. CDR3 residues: CASRTGTGNTEAFF. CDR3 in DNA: TGCGCCAGCAGGACCGGGACAGGGAACACTGAAGCTTTCTTT.

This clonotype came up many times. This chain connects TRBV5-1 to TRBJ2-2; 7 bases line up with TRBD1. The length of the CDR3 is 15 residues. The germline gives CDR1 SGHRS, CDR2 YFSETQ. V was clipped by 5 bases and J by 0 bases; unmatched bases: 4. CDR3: CASRRDRANTGELFF. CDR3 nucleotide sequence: TGCGCCAGCAGACGGGACAGAGCGAACACCGGGGAGCTGTTTTTT.

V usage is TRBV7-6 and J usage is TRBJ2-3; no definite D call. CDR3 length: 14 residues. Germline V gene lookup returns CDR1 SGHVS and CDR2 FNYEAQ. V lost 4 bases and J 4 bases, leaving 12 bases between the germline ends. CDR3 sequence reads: CASSWGTTSDTQYF. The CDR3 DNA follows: TGTGCCAGCAGCTGGGGAACGACTTCAGATACGCAGTATTTT. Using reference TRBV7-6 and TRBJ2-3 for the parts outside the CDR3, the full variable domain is GAGVSQSPRYKVTKRGQDVALRCDPISGHVSLYWYRQALGQGPEFLTYFNYEAQQDKSGLPNDRFSAERPEGSISTLTIQRTEQRDSAMYRCASSWGTTSDTQYFGPGTRLTVL.

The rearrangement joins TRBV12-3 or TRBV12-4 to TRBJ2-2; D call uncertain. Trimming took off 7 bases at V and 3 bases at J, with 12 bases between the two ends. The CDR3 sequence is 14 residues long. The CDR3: CASTLGWDTGELFF. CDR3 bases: TGTGCCAGCACCCTCGGCTGGGACACCGGGGAGCTGTTTTTT.

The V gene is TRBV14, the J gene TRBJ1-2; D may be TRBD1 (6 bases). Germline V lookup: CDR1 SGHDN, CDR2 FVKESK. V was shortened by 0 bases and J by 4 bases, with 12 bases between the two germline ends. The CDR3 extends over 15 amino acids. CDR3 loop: CASSQDLGQPYGYTF. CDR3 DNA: TGTGCCAGCAGCCAAGATCTTGGACAGCCCTATGGCTACACCTTC.

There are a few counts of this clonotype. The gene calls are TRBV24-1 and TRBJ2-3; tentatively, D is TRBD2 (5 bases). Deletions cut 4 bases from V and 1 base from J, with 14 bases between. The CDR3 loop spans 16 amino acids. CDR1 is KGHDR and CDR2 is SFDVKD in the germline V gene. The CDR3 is CATSDPTRDGTDTQYF. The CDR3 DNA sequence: TGTGCCACCAGTGACCCAACTAGGGATGGCACAGATACGCAGTATTTT.

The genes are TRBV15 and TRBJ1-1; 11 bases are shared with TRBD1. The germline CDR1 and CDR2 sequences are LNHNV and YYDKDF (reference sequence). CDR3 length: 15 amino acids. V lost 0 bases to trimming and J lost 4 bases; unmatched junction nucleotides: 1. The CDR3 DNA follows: TGTGCCACCAGCAGAGAAGGGACAGGGGGCACTGAAGCTTTCTTT. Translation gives CATSREGTGGTEAFF.

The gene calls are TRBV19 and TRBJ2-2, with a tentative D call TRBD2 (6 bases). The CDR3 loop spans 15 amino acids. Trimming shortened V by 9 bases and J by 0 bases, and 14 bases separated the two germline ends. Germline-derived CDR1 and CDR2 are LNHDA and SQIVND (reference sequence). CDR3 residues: CASRRDYPNTGELFF. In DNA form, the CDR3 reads TGTGCCAGCCGGCGGGATTACCCGAACACCGGGGAGCTGTTTTTT.

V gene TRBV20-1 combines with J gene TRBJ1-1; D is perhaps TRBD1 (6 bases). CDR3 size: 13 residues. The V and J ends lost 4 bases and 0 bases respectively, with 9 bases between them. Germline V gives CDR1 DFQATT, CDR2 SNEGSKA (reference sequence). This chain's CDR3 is CSATGQMNTEAFF. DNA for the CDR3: TGCAGTGCTACAGGACAGATGAACACTGAAGCTTTCTTT.

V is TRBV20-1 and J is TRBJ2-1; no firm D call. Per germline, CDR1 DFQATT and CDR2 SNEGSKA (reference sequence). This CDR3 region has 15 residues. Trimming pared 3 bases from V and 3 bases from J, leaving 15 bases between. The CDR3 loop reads CSARTSREHYNEQFF. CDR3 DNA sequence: TGCAGTGCTAGGACCAGTCGCGAGCACTACAATGAGCAGTTCTTC.

CDR3 nucleotides: TGCGCCAGCAGCCTCGACAGTCCGGGGACAGATACGCAGTATTTT. Its protein product is CASSLDSPGTDTQYF. The gene calls are TRBV5-1 and TRBJ2-3; the D call may be TRBD1 or TRBD2 (5 bases each). Germline values: CDR1 SGHRS, CDR2 YFSETQ. This CDR3 is built from 15 residues. Between the trimmed V and J ends, which lost 4 bases and 3 bases, there was a span of 15 bases.

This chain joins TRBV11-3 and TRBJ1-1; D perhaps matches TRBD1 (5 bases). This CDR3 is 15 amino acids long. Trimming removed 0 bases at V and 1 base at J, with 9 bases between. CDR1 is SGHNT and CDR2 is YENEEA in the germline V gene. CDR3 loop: CASSLDPTENTEAFF. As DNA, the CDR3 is TGTGCCAGCAGCTTAGACCCGACAGAGAACACTGAAGCTTTCTTT.

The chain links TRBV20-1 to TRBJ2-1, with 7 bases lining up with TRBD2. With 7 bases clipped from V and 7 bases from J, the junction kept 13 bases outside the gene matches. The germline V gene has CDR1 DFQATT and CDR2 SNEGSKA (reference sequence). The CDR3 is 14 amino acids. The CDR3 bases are TGCAGTGTTCCTTTCCGGACTAGGAGTAATGAGCAGTTCTTC. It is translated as CSVPFRTRSNEQFF.

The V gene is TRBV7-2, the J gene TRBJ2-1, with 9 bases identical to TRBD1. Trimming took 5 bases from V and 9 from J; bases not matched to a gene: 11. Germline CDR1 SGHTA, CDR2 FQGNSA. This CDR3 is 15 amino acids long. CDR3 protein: CASSNRTGVATEQFF. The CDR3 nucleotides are TGTGCCAGCAGCAACCGGACAGGGGTGGCGACTGAGCAGTTCTTC.

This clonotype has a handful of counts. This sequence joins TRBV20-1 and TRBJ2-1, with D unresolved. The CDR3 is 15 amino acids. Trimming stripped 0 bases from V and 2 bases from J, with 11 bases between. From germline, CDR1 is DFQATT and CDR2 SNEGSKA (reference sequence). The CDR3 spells CSARDSRQPYNEQFF. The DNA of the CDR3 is TGCAGTGCTAGAGATTCACGACAACCCTACAATGAGCAGTTCTTC.

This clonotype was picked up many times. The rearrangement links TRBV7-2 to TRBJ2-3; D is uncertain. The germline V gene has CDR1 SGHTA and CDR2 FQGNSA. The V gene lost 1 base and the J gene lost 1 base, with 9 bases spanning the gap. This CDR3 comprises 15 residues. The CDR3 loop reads CASSLVGPRTDTQYF. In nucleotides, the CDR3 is TGTGCCAGCAGCTTAGTGGGCCCTCGCACAGATACGCAGTATTTT. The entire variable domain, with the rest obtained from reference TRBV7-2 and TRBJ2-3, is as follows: GAGVSQSPSNKVTEKGKDVELRCDPISGHTALYWYRQSLGQGLEFLIYFQGNSAPDKSGLPSDRFSAERTGGSVSTLTIQRTQQEDSAVYLCASSLVGPRTDTQYFGPGTRLTVL.

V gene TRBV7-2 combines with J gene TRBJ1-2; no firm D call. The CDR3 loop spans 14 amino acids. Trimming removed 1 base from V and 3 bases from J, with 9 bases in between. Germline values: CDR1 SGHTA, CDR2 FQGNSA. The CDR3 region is CASSLEAGYYGYTF. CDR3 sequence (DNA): TGTGCCAGCAGCTTAGAGGCCGGGTACTATGGCTACACCTTC.

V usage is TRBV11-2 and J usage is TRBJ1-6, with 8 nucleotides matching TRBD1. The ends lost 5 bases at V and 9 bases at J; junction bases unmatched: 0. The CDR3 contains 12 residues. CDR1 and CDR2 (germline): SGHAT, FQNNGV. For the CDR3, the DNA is TGTGCCAGCAGCGGACAGGGTTCACCCCTCCACTTT. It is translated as CASSGQGSPLHF. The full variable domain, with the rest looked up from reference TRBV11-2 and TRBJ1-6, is EAGVAQSPRYKIIEKRQSVAFWCNPISGHATLYWYQQILGQGPKLLIQFQNNGVVDDSQLPKDRFSAERLKGVDSTLKIQPAKLEDSAVYLCASSGQGSPLHFGNGTRLTVT.

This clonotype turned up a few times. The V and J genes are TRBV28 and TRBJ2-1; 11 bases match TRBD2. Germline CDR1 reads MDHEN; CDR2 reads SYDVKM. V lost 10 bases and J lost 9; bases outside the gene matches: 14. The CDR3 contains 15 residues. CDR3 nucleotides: TGTGCCACCACCGGGACTAGCGGAGCCAGAGGTGAGCAGTTCTTC. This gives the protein CATTGTSGARGEQFF.

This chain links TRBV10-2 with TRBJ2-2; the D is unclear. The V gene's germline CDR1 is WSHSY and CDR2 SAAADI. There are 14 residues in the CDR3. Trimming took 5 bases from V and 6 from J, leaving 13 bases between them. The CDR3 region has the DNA TGCGCCAGCAGTCCTCCTTACGGAGCCGGGGAGCTGTTTTTT. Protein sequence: CASSPPYGAGELFF.

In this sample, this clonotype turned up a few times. The CDR3 spells CASSLGAGVESNEQFF. DNA of the CDR3: TGCGCCAGCAGCTTGGGAGCGGGTGTAGAATCCAATGAGCAGTTCTTC. The rearrangement joins TRBV5-1 to TRBJ2-1; TRBD2 might be the D (6 bases). Germline CDR1 SGHRS, CDR2 YFSETQ. V was shortened by 0 bases and J by 6 bases, with 16 bases between the two germline ends. This CDR3 contains 16 residues.